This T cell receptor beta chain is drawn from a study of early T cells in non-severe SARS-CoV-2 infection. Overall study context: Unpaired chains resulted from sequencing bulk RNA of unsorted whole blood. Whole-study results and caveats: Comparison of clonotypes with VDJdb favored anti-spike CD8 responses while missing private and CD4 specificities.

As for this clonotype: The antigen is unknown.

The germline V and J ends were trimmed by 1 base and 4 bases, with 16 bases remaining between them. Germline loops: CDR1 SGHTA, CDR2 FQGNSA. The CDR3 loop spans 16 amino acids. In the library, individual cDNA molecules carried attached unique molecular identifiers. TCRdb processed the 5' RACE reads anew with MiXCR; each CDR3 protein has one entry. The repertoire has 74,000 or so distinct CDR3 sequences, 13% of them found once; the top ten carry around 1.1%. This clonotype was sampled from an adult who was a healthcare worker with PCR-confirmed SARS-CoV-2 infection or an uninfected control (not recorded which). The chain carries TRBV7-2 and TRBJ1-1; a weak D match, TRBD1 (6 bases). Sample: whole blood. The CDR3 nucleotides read TGTGCCAGCAGCTTAGGGGGGCTTAGCGTTGTCACTGAAGCTTTCTTT. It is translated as CASSLGGLSVVTEAFF.